This TCR beta chain was obtained from a study of T cell responses to AZD1222 COVID-19 vaccine. The CDR3 length is 15 residues. Germline CDR1 MGHRA, CDR2 YSYEKL. V was clipped by 0 bases and J by 4 bases, with 11 bases between them. Study-level points and caveats: CD4 TCRs linked to vaccination spanned spike, dominating at 160-218 and 743-854.

The repertoire was sequenced with immunoSEQ multiplex PCR; TCRdb's copy has only in-frame clones and lacks some. Of some 99,000 clones in the sample, about 81% are singletons; the top ten hold 14%. As regards this clone: Its target is unknown.

This rearrangement joins TRBV4-1 to TRBJ2-3, with unresolved D. The clonotype originates from an adult who received the AZD1222 COVID-19 vaccine. Source: peripheral blood, taken 28 days after the second AZD1222 dose. This CDR3 is CASSQERSASDTQYF. The CDR3 DNA sequence: TGCGCCAGCAGCCAAGAGCGAAGCGCGTCAGATACGCAGTATTTT.